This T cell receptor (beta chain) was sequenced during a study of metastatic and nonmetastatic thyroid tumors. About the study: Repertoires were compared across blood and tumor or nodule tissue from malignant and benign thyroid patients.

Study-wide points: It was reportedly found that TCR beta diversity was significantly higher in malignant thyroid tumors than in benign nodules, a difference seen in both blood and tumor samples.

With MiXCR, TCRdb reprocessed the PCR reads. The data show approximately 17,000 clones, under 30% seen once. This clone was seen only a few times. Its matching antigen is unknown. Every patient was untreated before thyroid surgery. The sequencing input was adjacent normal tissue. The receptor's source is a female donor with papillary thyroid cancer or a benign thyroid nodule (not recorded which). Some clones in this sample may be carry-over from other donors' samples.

CDR3 in DNA: TGTGCCAGCAGTTTACCGAGGATGAACACTGAAGCTTTCTTT. Protein: CASSLPRMNTEAFF. The chain joins TRBV12-3 or TRBV12-4 to TRBJ1-1, with no clear D. This CDR3 comprises 14 residues. Trimming shortened V by 2 bases and J by 0 bases, and 7 bases separated the two germline ends.